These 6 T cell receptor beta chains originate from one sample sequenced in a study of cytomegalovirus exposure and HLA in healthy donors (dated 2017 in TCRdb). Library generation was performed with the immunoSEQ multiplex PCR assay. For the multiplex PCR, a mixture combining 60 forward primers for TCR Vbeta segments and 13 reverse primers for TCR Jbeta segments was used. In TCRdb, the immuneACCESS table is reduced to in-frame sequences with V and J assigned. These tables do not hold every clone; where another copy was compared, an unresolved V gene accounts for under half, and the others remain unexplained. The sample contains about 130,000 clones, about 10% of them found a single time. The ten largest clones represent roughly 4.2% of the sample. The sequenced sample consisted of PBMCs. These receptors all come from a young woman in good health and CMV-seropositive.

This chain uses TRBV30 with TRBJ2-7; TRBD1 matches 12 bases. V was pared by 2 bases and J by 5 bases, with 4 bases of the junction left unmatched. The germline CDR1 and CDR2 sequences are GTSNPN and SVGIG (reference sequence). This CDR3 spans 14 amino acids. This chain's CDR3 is CAWSRGQGANEQYF. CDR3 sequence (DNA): TGTGCCTGGAGTAGGGGACAGGGGGCTAACGAGCAGTACTTC.

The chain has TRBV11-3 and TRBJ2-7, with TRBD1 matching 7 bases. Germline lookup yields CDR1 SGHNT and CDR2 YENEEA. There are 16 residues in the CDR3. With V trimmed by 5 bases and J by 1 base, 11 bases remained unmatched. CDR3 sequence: CASSLAPGQLSYEQYF. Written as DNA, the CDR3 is TGTGCCAGCAGCCTGGCACCGGGACAGCTTTCCTACGAGCAGTACTTC.

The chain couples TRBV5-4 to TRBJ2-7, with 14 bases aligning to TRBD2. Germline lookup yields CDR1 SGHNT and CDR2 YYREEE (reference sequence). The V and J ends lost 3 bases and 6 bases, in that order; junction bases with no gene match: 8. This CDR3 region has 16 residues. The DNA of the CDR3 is TGTGCCAGCAGCTCATGGACTAGCGGGAGGACACTCGAGCAGTACTTC. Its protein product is CASSSWTSGRTLEQYF.

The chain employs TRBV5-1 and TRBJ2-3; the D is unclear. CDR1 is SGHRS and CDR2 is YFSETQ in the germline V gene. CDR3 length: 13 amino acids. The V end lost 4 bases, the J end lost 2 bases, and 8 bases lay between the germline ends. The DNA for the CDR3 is TGCGCCAGCAGCGGCGGAAACACAGATACGCAGTATTTT. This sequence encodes CASSGGNTDTQYF.

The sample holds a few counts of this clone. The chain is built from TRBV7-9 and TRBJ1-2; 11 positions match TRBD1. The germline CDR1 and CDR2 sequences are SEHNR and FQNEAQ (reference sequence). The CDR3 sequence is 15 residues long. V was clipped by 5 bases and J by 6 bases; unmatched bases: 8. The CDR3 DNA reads TGTGCCAGCAGCAAGGGGGGACAGGGGGTAGATGGCTACACCTTC. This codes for CASSKGGQGVDGYTF.

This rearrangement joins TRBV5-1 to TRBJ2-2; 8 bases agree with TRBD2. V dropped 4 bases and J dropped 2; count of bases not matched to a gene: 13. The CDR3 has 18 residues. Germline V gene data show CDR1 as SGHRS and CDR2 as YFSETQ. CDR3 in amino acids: CASSPIPGLAGNTGELFF. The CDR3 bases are TGCGCCAGCAGCCCTATACCGGGGCTAGCGGGTAACACCGGGGAGCTGTTTTTT.